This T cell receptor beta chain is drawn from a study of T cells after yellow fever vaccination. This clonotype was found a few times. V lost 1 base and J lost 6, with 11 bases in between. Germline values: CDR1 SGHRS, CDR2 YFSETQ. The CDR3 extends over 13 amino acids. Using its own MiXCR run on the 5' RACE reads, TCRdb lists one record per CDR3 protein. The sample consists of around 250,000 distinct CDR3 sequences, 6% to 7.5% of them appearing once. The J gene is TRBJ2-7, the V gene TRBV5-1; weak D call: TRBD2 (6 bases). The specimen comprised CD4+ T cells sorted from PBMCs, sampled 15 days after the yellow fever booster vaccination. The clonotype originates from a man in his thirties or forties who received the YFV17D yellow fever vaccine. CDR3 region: CASSLTSSGEQYF. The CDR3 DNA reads TGCGCCAGCAGCTTGACCAGTAGCGGCGAGCAGTACTTC.